This TCR beta chain was recovered during a study of cytomegalovirus exposure and HLA in healthy donors. Study-wide results and limits: A later analysis linked fewer than 20,000 TCR beta sequences to HLA alleles at 0.05 false discovery rate.

This clone came up once. Antigen: not known. The PCR had 60 Vbeta and 13 Jbeta primers. The protocol was immunoSEQ multiplex PCR, while the TCRdb copy is restricted to in-frame clones and leaves out a portion. In the table there are some 71,000 clones, roughly 80% of which are singletons. The CDR3 extends over 16 amino acids. Germline V gene data show CDR1 as SGDLS and CDR2 as YYNGEE. V lost 2 bases and J lost 3; bases outside the gene matches: 8. This clonotype originated in a woman aged 25 to 39 in good health and CMV-seropositive. The sequenced sample consisted of PBMCs. The V call is TRBV9, the J call TRBJ2-5, with 9 positions matching TRBD2. The CDR3 sequence is CASSVGREGLKETQYF. CDR3 nucleotide sequence: TGTGCCAGCAGCGTCGGGCGGGAGGGCCTTAAAGAGACCCAGTACTTC. The variable domain in full, completed from reference TRBV9 and TRBJ2-5, reads DSGVTQTPKHLITATGQRVTLRCSPRSGDLSVYWYQQSLDQGLQFLIQYYNGEERAKGNILERFSAQQFPDLHSELNLSSLELGDSALYFCASSVGREGLKETQYFGPGTRLLVL.